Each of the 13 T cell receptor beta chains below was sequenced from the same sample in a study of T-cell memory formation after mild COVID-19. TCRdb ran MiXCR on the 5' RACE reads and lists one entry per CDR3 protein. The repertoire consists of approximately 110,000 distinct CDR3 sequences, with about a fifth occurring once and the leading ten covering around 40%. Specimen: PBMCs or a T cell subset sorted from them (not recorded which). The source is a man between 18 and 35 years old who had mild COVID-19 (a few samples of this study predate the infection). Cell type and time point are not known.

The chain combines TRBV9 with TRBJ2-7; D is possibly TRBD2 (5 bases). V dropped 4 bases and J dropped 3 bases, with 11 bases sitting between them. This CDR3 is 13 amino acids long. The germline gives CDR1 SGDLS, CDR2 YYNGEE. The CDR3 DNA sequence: TGTGCCAGCAGCAACGGGGAAATCTACGAGCAGTACTTC. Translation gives CASSNGEIYEQYF.

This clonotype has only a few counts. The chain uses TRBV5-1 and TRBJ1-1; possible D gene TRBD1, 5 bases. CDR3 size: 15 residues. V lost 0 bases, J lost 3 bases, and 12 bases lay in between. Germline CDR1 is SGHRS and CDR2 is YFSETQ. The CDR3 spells CASSLARGGDTEAFF. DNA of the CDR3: TGCGCCAGCAGCTTGGCCCGGGGGGGTGACACTGAAGCTTTCTTT.

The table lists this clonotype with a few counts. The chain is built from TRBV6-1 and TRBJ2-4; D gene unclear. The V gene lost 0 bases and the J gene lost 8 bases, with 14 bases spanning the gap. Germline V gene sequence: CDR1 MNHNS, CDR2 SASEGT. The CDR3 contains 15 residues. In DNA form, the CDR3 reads TGTGCCAGCAGTGAAGCGCCTAGTGGGGATGACATTCAGTACTTC. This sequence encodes CASSEAPSGDDIQYF.

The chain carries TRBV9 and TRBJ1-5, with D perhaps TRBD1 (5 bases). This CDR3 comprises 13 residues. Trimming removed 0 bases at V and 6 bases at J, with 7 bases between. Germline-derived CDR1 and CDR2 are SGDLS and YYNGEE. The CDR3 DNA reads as TGTGCCAGCAGCGTAGAGCAGGGTCAGCCCCAGCATTTT. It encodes CASSVEQGQPQHF.

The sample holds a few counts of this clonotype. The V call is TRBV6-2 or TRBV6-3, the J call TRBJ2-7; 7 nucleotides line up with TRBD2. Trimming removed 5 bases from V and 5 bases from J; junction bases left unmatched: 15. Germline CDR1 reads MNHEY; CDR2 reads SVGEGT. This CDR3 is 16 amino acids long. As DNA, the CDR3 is TGTGCCAGCAGTCGCGGGAGCATGGTGCGTCGGGACGAGCAGTACGTC. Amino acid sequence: CASSRGSMVRRDEQYV.

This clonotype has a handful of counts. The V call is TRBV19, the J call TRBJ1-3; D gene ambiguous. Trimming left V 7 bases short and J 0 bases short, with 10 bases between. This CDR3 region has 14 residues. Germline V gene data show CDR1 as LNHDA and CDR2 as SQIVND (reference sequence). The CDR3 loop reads CASTKSSSGNTIYF. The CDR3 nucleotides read TGTGCCAGTACCAAGAGCAGCTCTGGAAACACCATATATTTT.

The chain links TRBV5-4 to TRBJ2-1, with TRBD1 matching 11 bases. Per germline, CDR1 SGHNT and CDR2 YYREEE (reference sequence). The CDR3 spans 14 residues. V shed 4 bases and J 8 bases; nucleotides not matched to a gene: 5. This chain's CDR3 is CASSIGTGGDEQFF. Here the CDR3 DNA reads TGTGCCAGCAGCATAGGGACAGGGGGGGATGAGCAGTTCTTC.

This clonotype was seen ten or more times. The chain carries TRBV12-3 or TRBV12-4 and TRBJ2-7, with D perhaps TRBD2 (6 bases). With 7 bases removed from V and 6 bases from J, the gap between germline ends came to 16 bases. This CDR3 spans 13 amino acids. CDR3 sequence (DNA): TGTGCCAGCACCCTCGGGGGTCGTTCCGAGCAGTACTTC. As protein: CASTLGGRSEQYF.

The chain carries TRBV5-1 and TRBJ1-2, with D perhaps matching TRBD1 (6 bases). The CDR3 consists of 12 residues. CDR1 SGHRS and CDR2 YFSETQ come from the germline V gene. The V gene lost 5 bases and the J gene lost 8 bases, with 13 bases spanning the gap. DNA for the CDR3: TGCGCCAGCAGTTGGCAGGGGTCCGGCTACACCTTC. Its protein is CASSWQGSGYTF.

CDR3 sequence: CASSLVLRRSNYGYTF. CDR3 bases: TGTGCCAGCAGCTTAGTTTTGCGAAGATCTAACTATGGCTACACCTTC. The V and J genes are TRBV7-9 and TRBJ1-2; D is uncertain. CDR1 and CDR2 from the germline V gene are SEHNR and FQNEAQ (reference sequence). CDR3 size: 16 residues. Between the trimmed V and J ends, which lost 1 base and 0 bases, there was a span of 12 bases.

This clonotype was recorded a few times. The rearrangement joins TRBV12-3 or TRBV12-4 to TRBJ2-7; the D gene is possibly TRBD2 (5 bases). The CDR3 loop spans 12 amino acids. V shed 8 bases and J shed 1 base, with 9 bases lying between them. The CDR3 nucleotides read TGTGCCAGCTCCCGGGATTCCTACGAGCAGTACGTC. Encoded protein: CASSRDSYEQYV.

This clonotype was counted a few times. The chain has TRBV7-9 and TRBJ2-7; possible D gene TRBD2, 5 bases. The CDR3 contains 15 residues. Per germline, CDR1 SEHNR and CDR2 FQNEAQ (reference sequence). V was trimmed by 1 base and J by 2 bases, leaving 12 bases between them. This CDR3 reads CASSLVGRRTYEQYF. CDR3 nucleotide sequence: TGTGCCAGCAGCTTAGTCGGACGGAGGACCTACGAGCAGTACTTC.

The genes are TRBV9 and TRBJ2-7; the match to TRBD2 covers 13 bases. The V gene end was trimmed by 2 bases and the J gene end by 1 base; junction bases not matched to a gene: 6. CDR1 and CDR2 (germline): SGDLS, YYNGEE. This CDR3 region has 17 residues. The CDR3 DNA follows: TGTGCCAGCAGCGTCTGGACTAGCGGGGGCCTATCCTACGAGCAGTACGTC. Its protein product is CASSVWTSGGLSYEQYV.